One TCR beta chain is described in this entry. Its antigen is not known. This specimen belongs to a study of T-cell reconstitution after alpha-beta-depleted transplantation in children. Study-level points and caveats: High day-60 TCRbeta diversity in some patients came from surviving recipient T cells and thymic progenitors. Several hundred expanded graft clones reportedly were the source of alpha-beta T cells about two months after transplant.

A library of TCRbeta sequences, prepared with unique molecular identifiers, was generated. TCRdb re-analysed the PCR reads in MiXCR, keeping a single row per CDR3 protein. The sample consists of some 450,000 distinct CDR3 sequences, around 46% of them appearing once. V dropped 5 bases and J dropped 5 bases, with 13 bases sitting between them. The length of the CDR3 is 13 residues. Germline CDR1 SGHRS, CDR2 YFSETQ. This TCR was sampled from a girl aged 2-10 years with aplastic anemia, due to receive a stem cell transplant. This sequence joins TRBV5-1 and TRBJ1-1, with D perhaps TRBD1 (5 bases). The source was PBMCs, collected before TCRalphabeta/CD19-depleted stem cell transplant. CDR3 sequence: CASRGVEGTEAFF. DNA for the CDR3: TGCGCCAGCAGGGGAGTGGAGGGGACTGAAGCTTTCTTT.